This TCR beta chain was recorded in a study of blood T cell repertoires in COVID-19. Background on the study: Sources were T cells, B-cell-depleted T cells, or PBMCs; the material itself was cDNA or gDNA.

The CDR3 extends over 14 amino acids. Germline assignment: CDR1 WSHSY and CDR2 SAAADI. The V end was cut by 1 base, the J end by 8 bases, with 14 bases between. Profiling relied on immunoSEQ multiplex PCR, and the TCRdb table lists in-frame clones only, not all of them. The sample has over 100,000 clones; roughly nine tenths are singletons. The clonotype comes from a man aged 40-55 years with acute or convalescent COVID-19. The rearrangement links TRBV10-2 to TRBJ1-1, with a possible D match to TRBD1 (5 bases). The specimen sequenced was peripheral blood. DNA of the CDR3: TGCGCCAGCAGTGAGTATGAGACAGTAACCGAAGCTTTCTTT. Protein sequence: CASSEYETVTEAFF.